Shown below are 26 T cell receptor beta chains from a single sample sequenced in a study of technical replicates of blood from a handful of donors (dated by TCRdb to 2016 to 2017). Receptor libraries were prepared by the immunoSEQ multiplex PCR assay. TCRdb stores this immuneACCESS table with in-frame sequences only. Part of the clones is absent; in the studies checked, under half of the shortfall reflects unresolved V genes, and no reason is known for the rest. The sample profile shows some 64,000 clones; around 97% of them were found once. Clones ranked in the top ten supply over 0.15% of the sample. Sequenced: T cells isolated from PBMCs. The receptors originated from a human donor in good health.

This clone was seen only once. The chain combines TRBV2 with TRBJ2-5; possibly TRBD1 for D (6 bases). This CDR3 is 12 amino acids long. Germline CDR1 reads SNHLY; CDR2 reads FYNNEI. Deletions cut 6 bases from V and 2 bases from J, with 7 bases between. The CDR3 protein is CASRGAQETQYF. The CDR3 DNA is TGTGCCAGCAGGGGGGCTCAAGAGACCCAGTACTTC.

This clone was seen only a few times. This rearrangement joins TRBV19 to TRBJ1-2, with a possible D match to TRBD1 (6 bases). Trimming stripped 5 bases from V and 4 bases from J, with 14 bases between. Germline V lookup: CDR1 LNHDA, CDR2 SQIVND (reference sequence). This CDR3 spans 14 amino acids. CDR3: CASSPGAQTYGYTF. DNA of the CDR3: TGTGCCAGTAGTCCAGGGGCCCAAACCTATGGCTACACCTTC.

This chain uses TRBV27 with TRBJ2-7, with 11 bases identical to TRBD2. The germline V gene encodes CDR1 MNHEY and CDR2 SMNVEV (reference sequence). The J segment lost 1 base and the V segment lost 3 bases, leaving 5 bases of the junction unmatched. This CDR3 region has 16 residues. The CDR3 DNA reads as TGTGCCAGCAGTTTGGCTGGGACTAGCGGTTCCTACGAGCAGTACTTC. Translation gives CASSLAGTSGSYEQYF.

The chain recombines TRBV6-1 with TRBJ2-7; a weak D match, TRBD1 (6 bases). V was clipped by 6 bases and J by 6 bases, with 18 bases between them. Germline V gives CDR1 MNHNS, CDR2 SASEGT. The CDR3 length is 14 residues. The CDR3 DNA reads TGTGCCAGCAGGACACAGGGTGGCAGAGGCGAGCAGTACTTC. Protein product: CASRTQGGRGEQYF.

This chain uses TRBV18 with TRBJ2-7, with 8 bases aligning to TRBD1. With V trimmed by 4 bases and J by 0 bases, 5 bases remained unmatched. The CDR3 length is 15 residues. Germline CDR1 reads KGHSH; CDR2 reads LQKENI. The DNA for the CDR3 is TGTGCCAGCTCACTCTTCGACAGGGGCTCCTACGAGCAGTACTTC. It specifies CASSLFDRGSYEQYF. Supplemented by reference TRBV18 and TRBJ2-7, the full variable domain reads NAGVMQNPRHLVRRRGQEARLRCSPMKGHSHVYWYRQLPEEGLKFMVYLQKENIIDESGMPKERFSAEFPKEGPSILRIQQVVRGDSAAYFCASSLFDRGSYEQYFGPGTRLTVT.

This sequence joins TRBV4-2 and TRBJ2-5, with D possibly matching TRBD1 (5 bases). This CDR3 spans 12 amino acids. V gave up 3 bases and J gave up 7 bases, with 9 bases separating them. Germline V gene lookup returns CDR1 LGHNA and CDR2 YNFKEQ. The CDR3 reads CASSQGPWTQYF. The CDR3 DNA reads TGTGCCAGCAGCCAGGGGCCCTGGACCCAGTACTTC.

The chain employs TRBV7-9 and TRBJ2-1, with 11 bases identical to TRBD2. The trim removed 7 bases at V and 4 bases at J, leaving 3 bases unmatched. The CDR3 loop spans 14 amino acids. The germline V gene encodes CDR1 SEHNR and CDR2 FQNEAQ (reference sequence). CDR3 amino acids: CASIGLAGYNEQFF. The CDR3 DNA follows: TGTGCCAGCATCGGACTAGCGGGTTACAATGAGCAGTTCTTC.

In this sample, this clone turned up a few times. The sample holds other DNA sequences that translate to the same CDR3. The chain carries TRBV28 and TRBJ2-7; D gene ambiguous. Germline CDR1 MDHEN, CDR2 SYDVKM. V was trimmed by 3 bases and J by 3 bases, leaving 6 bases between them. CDR3 length equals 12 residues. Written as DNA, the CDR3 is TGTGCCAGCAGTTTCCAAAACTACGAGCAGTACTTC. Translating gives CASSFQNYEQYF.

This clone was counted a single time. V is TRBV4-2 and J is TRBJ1-2; 9 bases agree with TRBD1. Losses at the gene ends were 6 bases for V and 8 bases for J; bases not matched to a gene: 7. Germline CDR1 and CDR2: LGHNA and YNFKEQ. The CDR3 extends over 13 amino acids. The CDR3 reads CASRPQGAGGYTF. DNA for the CDR3: TGTGCCAGCAGACCACAGGGGGCGGGAGGCTACACCTTC.

This clone appeared a single time. The genes are TRBV6-6 and TRBJ1-2, with 7 bases fitting TRBD1. The V and J ends lost 5 bases and 1 base, in that order; junction bases with no gene match: 7. The length of the CDR3 is 15 residues. The germline V gene has CDR1 MNHNY and CDR2 SVGAGI (reference sequence). Here the CDR3 DNA reads TGTGCCAGCAGTCACGAAGGGGACAGTAACTATGGCTACACCTTC. This encodes CASSHEGDSNYGYTF.

The chain is built from TRBV15 and TRBJ2-1, with D maybe TRBD1 (5 bases). In germline, CDR1 is LNHNV, CDR2 YYDKDF (reference sequence). This CDR3 is built from 12 residues. The V gene lost 3 bases and the J gene lost 9 bases, with 9 bases spanning the gap. The CDR3 here is CATSSPGSEQFF. In DNA form, the CDR3 reads TGTGCCACCAGCAGCCCAGGGTCTGAGCAGTTCTTC.

V usage is TRBV4-1 and J usage is TRBJ1-5; the match to TRBD1 covers 9 bases. The CDR3 runs to 14 residues. The germline V gene encodes CDR1 MGHRA and CDR2 YSYEKL. With 3 bases clipped from V and 5 bases from J, the junction kept 2 bases outside the gene matches. CDR3 sequence reads: CASSHRQGDQPQHF. Written as DNA, the CDR3 is TGCGCCAGCAGCCACAGACAGGGGGATCAGCCCCAGCATTTT.

The chain uses TRBV2 and TRBJ1-1, with 7 bases identical to TRBD1. This CDR3 contains 14 residues. Germline CDR1 reads SNHLY; CDR2 reads FYNNEI. With 6 bases clipped from V and 0 bases from J, the junction kept 4 bases outside the gene matches. Here the CDR3 DNA reads TGTGCCAGCAGCCGGGACAGAGTGAACACTGAAGCTTTCTTT. Its protein product is CASSRDRVNTEAFF.

The rearrangement joins TRBV10-2 to TRBJ2-4, with D possibly being TRBD2 (5 bases). Germline CDR1 reads WSHSY; CDR2 reads SAAADI. There are 19 residues in the CDR3. V gave up 3 bases and J gave up 1 base, with 22 bases separating them. The CDR3 loop is CASSENGAASPGAKNIQYF. Here the CDR3 DNA reads TGCGCCAGCAGTGAAAATGGAGCGGCCTCCCCCGGGGCCAAAAACATTCAGTACTTC.

The rearrangement uses TRBV9 and TRBJ2-3, with TRBD2 matching over 8 bases. This CDR3 has 15 residues. Trimming cost V 0 bases and J 4 bases; bases outside gene matches: 4. Germline V lookup: CDR1 SGDLS, CDR2 YYNGEE. The CDR3 loop is CASSVVGGGSDTQYF. The CDR3, as DNA: TGTGCCAGCAGCGTAGTTGGCGGGGGGTCAGATACGCAGTATTTT.

The chain couples TRBV5-1 to TRBJ1-4; 7 bases agree with TRBD1. The CDR3 extends over 16 amino acids. The junction had 11 bases not matched to a gene; V was cut back by 4 bases and J by 5 bases. The V gene's germline CDR1 is SGHRS and CDR2 YFSETQ. DNA of the CDR3: TGCGCCAGCAGCCGGACGGGACAGTCTTTAAATGAAAAACTGTTTTTT. This codes for CASSRTGQSLNEKLFF.

The genes are TRBV12-5 and TRBJ2-5; 7 nucleotides match TRBD1. V shed 3 bases and J 5 bases; nucleotides not matched to a gene: 6. From germline, CDR1 is LGHNT and CDR2 FRNRAP. The CDR3 loop spans 14 amino acids. CDR3 region: CASGFIGGSETQYF. The CDR3 DNA sequence: TGTGCTAGTGGTTTCATAGGGGGCTCGGAGACCCAGTACTTC.

V and J are TRBV11-2 and TRBJ1-2; D perhaps matches TRBD1 (6 bases). CDR1 and CDR2 (germline): SGHAT, FQNNGV. Trimming removed 5 bases from V and 5 bases from J, with 12 bases in between. This CDR3 is built from 13 residues. Here the CDR3 reads CASSQGHMYGYTF. CDR3 sequence (DNA): TGTGCCAGCAGCCAGGGACATATGTATGGCTACACCTTC.

The J gene is TRBJ1-3, the V gene TRBV1; the table's D gene call, TRBD1, was not cross checked with the DNA. TRBV1 is a pseudogene locus. CDR3 length equals 16 residues. The CDR3 bases are TGCACCAGCAGCCAAGGGAGGGGACAGGGTGAAAACACCATATATTTT. This translates into CTSSQGRGQGENTIYF.

In nucleotides, the CDR3 is TGTGCCAGCAGCTTTTCGGTCTACGAGCAGTACTTC. This sequence encodes CASSFSVYEQYF. The chain is built from TRBV5-6 and TRBJ2-7; D is uncertain. Germline CDR1 reads SGHDT; CDR2 reads YYEEEE. This CDR3 comprises 12 residues. V lost 2 bases, J lost 3 bases, and 6 bases lay in between.

V usage is TRBV29-1 and J usage is TRBJ1-2, with TRBD1 matching 10 bases. Germline V lookup: CDR1 SQVTM, CDR2 ANQGSEA. The CDR3 sequence is 13 residues long. V shed 4 bases and J 8 bases; nucleotides not matched to a gene: 7. The CDR3 is CSVVDRGPTGYTF. CDR3 DNA: TGCAGCGTTGTCGACAGGGGGCCTACAGGCTACACCTTC.

The chain uses TRBV2 and TRBJ1-4, with TRBD1 matching 8 bases. Germline lookup yields CDR1 SNHLY and CDR2 FYNNEI. V lost 10 bases, J lost 7 bases, and 14 bases stayed unmatched. The CDR3 extends over 15 amino acids. The CDR3 spells CATTKQGQGGEKLFF. CDR3 DNA: TGTGCCACCACTAAACAAGGACAGGGAGGTGAAAAACTGTTTTTT.

The rearrangement joins TRBV11-1 to TRBJ2-5; D is ambiguous. The CDR3 spans 16 residues. V lost 5 bases and J 4 bases, leaving 20 bases between the germline ends. The V gene's germline CDR1 is SGHAT and CDR2 FQDESV (reference sequence). CDR3 in DNA: TGTGCCAGCAGCCTGCCACGAAACCTAGGTGGAGAGACCCAGTACTTC. Protein: CASSLPRNLGGETQYF.

The rearrangement links TRBV27 to TRBJ1-1; 10 bases fit TRBD1. This CDR3 is built from 17 residues. Trimming removed 1 base from V and 0 bases from J; junction bases left unmatched: 5. Germline V lookup: CDR1 MNHEY, CDR2 SMNVEV (reference sequence). The CDR3 DNA follows: TGTGCCAGCAGTTTATTTGGACAGGGGGACCTGAACACTGAAGCTTTCTTT. It is translated as CASSLFGQGDLNTEAFF.

The CDR3 loop reads CASSWGVSYEQYF. CDR3 DNA: TGTGCCAGCAGTTGGGGGGTCTCCTACGAGCAGTACTTC. The chain has TRBV6-6 and TRBJ2-7; perhaps TRBD2 as D (6 bases). There are 13 residues in the CDR3. V was cut by 4 bases and J by 0 bases, with 7 bases left in between. Germline CDR1 and CDR2: MNHNY and SVGAGI (reference sequence).

The V gene is TRBV7-2, the J gene TRBJ2-7, with TRBD1 matching 10 bases. The ends lost 1 base at V and 10 bases at J; junction bases unmatched: 4. The CDR3 spans 13 residues. Germline loops: CDR1 SGHTA, CDR2 FQGNSA. CDR3 protein: CASSLGWDRGQYF. The CDR3 DNA follows: TGTGCCAGCAGCTTAGGTTGGGACAGGGGACAGTACTTC.